This T cell receptor (beta chain) comes out of a study of blood T cells in healthy people across ages. In terms of origin and age, donors were healthy Caucasian individuals from Russia aged roughly 6 to 100. The CDR3 has 14 residues. Germline CDR1 and CDR2: SGHAT and FQNNGV. The V gene lost 1 base and the J gene lost 5 bases, with 12 bases spanning the gap. A second 7 to 11 cycle PCR used barcoded and J-beta primers. Using its own MiXCR run on the 5' RACE reads, TCRdb lists one record per CDR3 protein. The data show fewer than 1.5 million distinct CDR3 sequences, approximately 40% seen once. Concerning this clonotype: Its antigen is still unknown.

Study outcomes and limitations: A roughly linear age-dependent decrease characterized TCR beta diversity per million T cells. Unsorted PBMCs ruled out conclusive naive versus antigen-experienced comparison.

Material for sequencing was blood. The chain couples TRBV11-2 to TRBJ2-7, with D unclear. The source of this sequence is a woman in her late teens or twenties in good health. CDR3 in DNA: TGTGCCAGCAGCTTAGGTGACATCGTGGACGAGCAGTACTTC. Translated, it gives CASSLGDIVDEQYF.